The 18 T cell receptor beta chains below were found in one sample sequenced in a study of early T cells in non-severe SARS-CoV-2 infection. TCRdb redid the calling of the 5' RACE reads with MiXCR, one entry per CDR3 protein. The sample has 57,000 or so distinct CDR3 sequences, 12% seen once; the top ten hold approximately 1.1%. This material consisted of whole blood, taken at baseline. These receptors were taken from an adult who was a healthcare worker with PCR-confirmed SARS-CoV-2 infection or an uninfected control (not recorded which). The donor label of this sample is uncertain.

The rearrangement uses TRBV4-1 and TRBJ2-2; D call uncertain. Trimming removed 1 base at V and 1 base at J, with 10 bases between. CDR1 and CDR2 (germline): MGHRA, YSYEKL. The length of the CDR3 is 16 residues. CDR3 amino acids: CASSQGSGQNTGELFF. CDR3 in DNA: TGCGCCAGCAGCCAAGGCTCCGGGCAGAACACCGGGGAGCTGTTTTTT.

This clonotype has just a few counts. This rearrangement joins TRBV4-1 to TRBJ2-1; D possibly matches TRBD1 or TRBD2 (5 bases each). V was pared by 0 bases and J by 0 bases, with 12 bases between. There are 17 residues in the CDR3. CDR1 MGHRA and CDR2 YSYEKL come from the germline V gene. CDR3 DNA sequence: TGCGCCAGCAGCCAAGATCCCGGGGCTTTCTCCTACAATGAGCAGTTCTTC. Translated: CASSQDPGAFSYNEQFF.

The J gene is TRBJ1-4, the V gene TRBV4-1; D perhaps matches TRBD1 (5 bases). The germline CDR1 and CDR2 sequences are MGHRA and YSYEKL. V dropped 4 bases and J dropped 6 bases, with 15 bases sitting between them. CDR3 length equals 15 residues. The CDR3 bases are TGCGCCAGCAGCCCCCGGGGCAGGGCGGATGAAAAACTGTTTTTT. Encoded protein: CASSPRGRADEKLFF.

This clonotype was counted ten times or more. The chain joins TRBV10-2 to TRBJ1-1; the D gene is possibly TRBD1 (5 bases). V lost 6 bases and J lost 0, with 11 bases in between. Germline V lookup: CDR1 WSHSY, CDR2 SAAADI. CDR3 length: 14 residues. The CDR3 reads CASREAGLNTEAFF. The CDR3 region has the DNA TGCGCCAGCAGAGAGGCGGGACTGAACACTGAAGCTTTCTTT.

This clonotype was counted many times. The V and J genes are TRBV21-1 and TRBJ2-7. TRBV21-1 is deemed a pseudogene. CDR3 length equals 9 residues. CDR3 DNA: TGTGCCAGCAAAATCGAGCAGTACGTC. This translates into CASKIEQYV.

This clonotype was picked up many times. CDR3 protein: CASSLGEQGSYTF. The CDR3, as DNA: TGTGCCAGCAGCTTAGGGGAGCAGGGAAGCTACACCTTC. This chain joins TRBV11-2 and TRBJ1-2, with D perhaps matching TRBD1 (5 bases). Trimming left V 1 base short and J 9 bases short, with 12 bases between. CDR1 SGHAT and CDR2 FQNNGV come from the germline V gene. The CDR3 is 13 residues long.

The table lists this clonotype with a few counts. The chain joins TRBV12-3 or TRBV12-4 to TRBJ1-1; the match to TRBD1 covers 10 bases. V gave up 3 bases and J gave up 6 bases; unmatched junction bases: 4. There are 14 residues in the CDR3. CDR3 bases: TGTGCCAGCAGTTTTGGACAGGGGGTCTCTGAAGCTTTCTTT. It encodes CASSFGQGVSEAFF.

The chain uses TRBV29-1 and TRBJ2-4, with TRBD1 as a possible D gene (5 bases). The CDR3 contains 14 residues. CDR1 and CDR2 (germline): SQVTM, ANQGSEA. Trimming took off 4 bases at V and 0 bases at J, with 10 bases between the two ends. The CDR3 is CSVAAGLAKNIQYF. The CDR3 region has the DNA TGCAGCGTTGCCGCAGGGCTAGCCAAAAACATTCAGTACTTC.

This clonotype has a handful of counts. The chain uses TRBV30 and TRBJ2-2, with a tentative D call TRBD1 (5 bases). Germline V gene sequence: CDR1 GTSNPN, CDR2 SVGIG (reference sequence). The CDR3 totals 14 residues. Trimming stripped 5 bases from V and 2 bases from J, with 12 bases between. The CDR3 reads CAWDETANTGELFF. In DNA form, the CDR3 reads TGTGCCTGGGATGAGACAGCAAACACCGGGGAGCTGTTTTTT. Looking up the rest from reference TRBV30 and TRBJ2-2 gives the full variable domain: SQTIHQWPATLVQPVGSPLSLECTVEGTSNPNLYWYRQAAGRGLQLLFYSVGIGQISSEVPQNLSASRPQDRQFILSSKKLLLSDSGFYLCAWDETANTGELFFGEGSRLTVL.

This clonotype was recorded a few times. The chain carries TRBV5-4 and TRBJ2-3; 13 bases fit TRBD2. Germline V gene data show CDR1 as SGHNT and CDR2 as YYREEE (reference sequence). V shed 6 bases and J 6 bases; nucleotides not matched to a gene: 7. The CDR3 covers 15 residues. CDR3 nucleotides: TGTGCCAGCACACGGACTAGCGGGGGAGCCGATACGCAGTATTTT. Its protein is CASTRTSGGADTQYF. Combining the CDR3 with reference TRBV5-4 and TRBJ2-3 gives the whole variable domain ETGVTQSPTHLIKTRGQQVTLRCSSQSGHNTVSWYQQALGQGPQFIFQYYREEENGRGNFPPRFSGLQFPNYSSELNVNALELDDSALYLCASTRTSGGADTQYFGPGTRLTVL.

About this clonotype itself: It may be a read error: a sequence one base away is much more abundant. The chain links TRBV6-5 to TRBJ1-2; D is undetermined. This CDR3 is built from 16 residues. CDR1 is MNHEY, CDR2 SVGAGI, per germline. V lost 1 base to trimming and J lost 2 bases, with 14 bases between them. Here the CDR3 reads CASSYLAAVWNYGYTF. For the CDR3, the DNA is TGTGCCAGCAGTTACTTAGCGGCGGTATGGAACTATGGCTACACCTTC.

The chain recombines TRBV6-2 or TRBV6-3 with TRBJ1-6; 7 positions agree with TRBD1. The ends lost 2 bases at V and 6 bases at J; junction bases unmatched: 4. Germline loops: CDR1 MNHEY, CDR2 SVGEGT. The CDR3 is made up of 15 amino acids. CDR3 coding DNA: TGTGCCAGCAGTTACAGGGCAGGGGGTAATTCACCCCTCCACTTT. Translating gives CASSYRAGGNSPLHF.

There are a few counts of this clonotype. This rearrangement joins TRBV3-1 to TRBJ2-2; tentative D call: TRBD1 (5 bases). The CDR3 is 14 residues long. Germline-derived CDR1 and CDR2 are LGHDT and YNNKEL (reference sequence). V lost 5 bases and J lost 4, with 11 bases in between. The CDR3 sequence: CASSSQGATGELFF. The DNA of the CDR3 is TGTGCCAGCAGCTCTCAGGGTGCCACCGGGGAGCTGTTTTTT.

This clonotype was seen more than once but under ten times. CDR3 bases: TGTGCCAGCAGCCACCCTTCCGTCAGCACAGATACGCAGTATTTT. Translated: CASSHPSVSTDTQYF. The chain links TRBV11-2 to TRBJ2-3; D ambiguous. CDR3 length: 15 residues. Trimming left V 5 bases short and J 0 bases short, with 12 bases between. CDR1 SGHAT and CDR2 FQNNGV come from the germline V gene.

The chain is built from TRBV4-2 and TRBJ2-2; TRBD2 matches 7 bases. Trimming took 6 bases from V and 1 from J; bases not matched to a gene: 11. Per the germline V gene, CDR1 is LGHNA and CDR2 is YNFKEQ. CDR3 length: 17 residues. The CDR3 DNA reads as TGTGCCAGCAGACGCGAAAGCGGGGTCTGGAACACCGGGGAGCTGTTTTTT. Translated, it gives CASRRESGVWNTGELFF.

This clonotype was recorded a few times. The V call is TRBV11-2, the J call TRBJ2-4, with TRBD2 identical over 15 bases. CDR3 length: 17 residues. Per germline, CDR1 SGHAT and CDR2 FQNNGV. The V and J ends lost 5 bases and 7 bases, in that order; junction bases with no gene match: 9. CDR3 in DNA: TGTGCCAGCAGCCCCGGGACTAGCGGGGGGAATCTGAACATTCAGTACTTC. Protein: CASSPGTSGGNLNIQYF.

The genes are TRBV5-6 and TRBJ1-1; D is unclear. The V gene lost 1 base and the J gene lost 6 bases, with 10 bases spanning the gap. Per the germline V gene, CDR1 is SGHDT and CDR2 is YYEEEE. This CDR3 contains 13 residues. CDR3 sequence reads: CASSLLVGPEAFF. As DNA, the CDR3 is TGTGCCAGCAGCTTGCTTGTCGGGCCTGAAGCTTTCTTT. Filled out from reference TRBV5-6 and TRBJ1-1, the complete variable domain reads DAGVTQSPTHLIKTRGQQVTLRCSPKSGHDTVSWYQQALGQGPQFIFQYYEEEERQRGNFPDRFSGHQFPNYSSELNVNALLLGDSALYLCASSLLVGPEAFFGQGTRLTVV.

CDR3 nucleotide sequence: TGCGCCAGCAGCCAAGAATGGAGGGGATCCACAGATACGCAGTATTTT. Amino acids: CASSQEWRGSTDTQYF. This chain links TRBV4-1 with TRBJ2-3, with a tentative D call TRBD2 (6 bases). Trimming stripped 0 bases from V and 2 bases from J, with 12 bases between. The germline CDR1 and CDR2 sequences are MGHRA and YSYEKL. CDR3 length equals 16 residues.